The T cell receptor (beta chain) under discussion was sequenced for a study of blood T cell repertoires in COVID-19. About the study: Some COVID-19 samples were acute and others convalescent; all came from the United States, Italy and Spain. Nucleic acid was either cDNA or gDNA, and it came from T cells, B-cell-depleted T cells, or PBMCs.

Germline loops: CDR1 LGHDT, CDR2 YNNKEL (reference sequence). The V and J ends lost 0 bases and 6 bases, in that order; junction bases with no gene match: 7. The CDR3 totals 17 residues. As originally analysed: Amplifying reference gene primers gave estimates of nucleated cell counts. Repertoires were generated with immunoSEQ multiplex PCR, while TCRdb's copy carries only in-frame clones and drops some. Clone size and V and J calls were adopted from that table, with D and trimming inferred from the DNA. Here the sample spans about 98,000 clones, 86% being singletons. The chain combines TRBV3-1 (or the pseudogene TRBV3-2) with TRBJ2-2; TRBD2 agrees at 10 bases. The sequence derives from a man in his forties or fifties with acute or convalescent COVID-19. The sample comprised peripheral blood. CDR3 loop: CASSQDSEREGPGELFF. In DNA, the CDR3 is TGTGCCAGCAGCCAAGATTCGGAGCGGGAGGGGCCCGGGGAGCTGTTTTTT.